The sequence of this TCR beta chain was determined in a study of OX40 agonist ivuxolimab in advanced cancers. Study information: Patients were dosed intravenously with ivuxolimab at 0.01 to 10 mg/kg every 2 weeks.

Individuals having autoimmune disease history or systemic immunosuppression were not enrolled. This table comes from immunoSEQ multiplex PCR, and its TCRdb copy is limited to in-frame clones, with some not included. The sample includes 55,000 or so clones, about 90% of them seen just once. From germline, CDR1 is SGHTA and CDR2 FQGTGA. Trimming removed 5 bases from V and 2 bases from J; junction bases left unmatched: 6. There are 15 residues in the CDR3. This chain links TRBV7-3 with TRBJ2-7, with TRBD1 identical over 10 bases. This sequence originates from an adult with an advanced solid tumor such as melanoma, head and neck, liver or kidney cancer. The sequenced sample was CD4+ or CD8+ T cells sorted from blood, obtained in a trial of the OX40 agonist ivuxolimab. CDR3 nucleotide sequence: TGTGCCAGCAGCCCCGGGACAGGGGTCCCCTACGAGCAGTACTTC. Encoded protein: CASSPGTGVPYEQYF. The variable domain in full, with the rest retrieved from reference TRBV7-3 and TRBJ2-7, is GAGVSQTPSNKVTEKGKYVELRCDPISGHTALYWYRQSLGQGPEFLIYFQGTGAADDSGLPNDRFFAVRPEGSVSTLKIQRTERGDSAVYLCASSPGTGVPYEQYFGPGTRLTVT.